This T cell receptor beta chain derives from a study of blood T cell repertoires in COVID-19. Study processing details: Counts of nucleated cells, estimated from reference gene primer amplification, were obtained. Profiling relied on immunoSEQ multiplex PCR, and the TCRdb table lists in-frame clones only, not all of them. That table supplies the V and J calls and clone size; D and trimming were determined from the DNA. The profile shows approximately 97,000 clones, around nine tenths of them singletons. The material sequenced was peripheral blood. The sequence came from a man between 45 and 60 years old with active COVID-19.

CDR3 protein: CASSTGGREQYF. CDR3 DNA sequence: TGTGCCAGCAGTACAGGGGGCCGGGAGCAGTACTTC. V is TRBV6-5 and J is TRBJ2-7; 9 nucleotides match TRBD1. Germline CDR1 and CDR2: MNHEY and SVGAGI. Unmatched junction bases numbered 3, after V lost 5 bases and J lost 7 bases. The length of the CDR3 is 12 residues.